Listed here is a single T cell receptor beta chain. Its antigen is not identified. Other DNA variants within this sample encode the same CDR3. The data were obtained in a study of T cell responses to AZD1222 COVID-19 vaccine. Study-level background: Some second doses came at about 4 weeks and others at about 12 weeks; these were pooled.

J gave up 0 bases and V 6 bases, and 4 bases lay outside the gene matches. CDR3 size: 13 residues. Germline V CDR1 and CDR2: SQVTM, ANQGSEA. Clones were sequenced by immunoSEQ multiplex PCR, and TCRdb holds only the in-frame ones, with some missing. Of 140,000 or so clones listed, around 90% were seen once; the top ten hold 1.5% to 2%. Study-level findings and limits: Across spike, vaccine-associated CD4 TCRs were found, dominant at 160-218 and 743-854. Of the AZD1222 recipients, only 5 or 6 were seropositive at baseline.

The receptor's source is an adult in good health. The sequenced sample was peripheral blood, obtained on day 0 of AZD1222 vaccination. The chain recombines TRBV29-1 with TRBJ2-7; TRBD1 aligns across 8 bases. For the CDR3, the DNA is TGCAGCGTGAGACAGGGGAGCTCCTACGAGCAGTACTTC. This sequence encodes CSVRQGSSYEQYF.